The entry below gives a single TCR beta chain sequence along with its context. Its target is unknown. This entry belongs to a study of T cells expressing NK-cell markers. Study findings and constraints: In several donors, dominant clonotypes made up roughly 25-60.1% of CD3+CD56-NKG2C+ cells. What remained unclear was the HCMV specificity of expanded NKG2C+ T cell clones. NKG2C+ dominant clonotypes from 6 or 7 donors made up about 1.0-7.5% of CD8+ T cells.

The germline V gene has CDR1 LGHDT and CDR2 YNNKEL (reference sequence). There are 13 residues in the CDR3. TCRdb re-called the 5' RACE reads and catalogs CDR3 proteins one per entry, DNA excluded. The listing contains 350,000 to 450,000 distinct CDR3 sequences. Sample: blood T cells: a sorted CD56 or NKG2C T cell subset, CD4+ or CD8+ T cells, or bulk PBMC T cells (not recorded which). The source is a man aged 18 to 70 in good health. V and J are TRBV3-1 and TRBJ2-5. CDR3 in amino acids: CASSQVQPETQYF.